This T cell receptor (beta chain) derives from a study of cytomegalovirus exposure and HLA in healthy donors. Across the whole study: Around 80 million unique TCR sequences came from HLA-typed donors in an early release.

This clone has a single count. Its specificity is unknown. The PCR employed 60 Vbeta primers together with 13 Jbeta primers. Some clones are missing from TCRdb's copy, which holds only in-frame ones; the method was immunoSEQ multiplex PCR. The sample yields nearly 200,000 clones, 82% seen once. CDR1 and CDR2 from the germline V gene are MNHNY and SVGAGI (reference sequence). The V gene end was trimmed by 6 bases and the J gene end by 5 bases; junction bases not matched to a gene: 9. The CDR3 has 15 residues. Study-wide results and limits: TRBV6-2, TRBV6-3 and some other V segments were excluded as indistinguishable. Productive status was seen about 90% or about 30% of the time for most TCR beta V segments in an earlier analysis.

The clonotype originates from a woman aged 45-65 years in good health and CMV-seropositive. What was sequenced was PBMCs. This chain links TRBV6-6 with TRBJ1-5, with 8 bases aligning to TRBD1. As DNA, the CDR3 is TGTGCCAGCAGGCCGGGACAGGCAAGCGATCAGCCCCAGCATTTT. Translating it yields CASRPGQASDQPQHF.